Reported below is one T cell receptor (beta chain). This entry comes from a study of blood T cell repertoires in COVID-19. Adults between roughly 18 and 100 years of age took part from some 25 US areas. V was shortened by 6 bases and J by 5 bases, with 17 bases between the two germline ends. The CDR3 is 14 residues long. Germline V gives CDR1 SNHLY, CDR2 FYNNEI. Libraries were prepared by immunoSEQ multiplex PCR; TCRdb keeps only in-frame clonotypes and omits some of them. The data contain 180,000 or so clones, roughly 87% of them seen just once; the ten biggest clones take up about 10%. The rearrangement joins TRBV2 to TRBJ2-7; D is possibly TRBD1 (5 bases). The specimen sequenced was PBMCs or T cells enriched from blood (not recorded which). This clonotype was sampled from a man aged 45-65 years who had recovered from COVID-19. The CDR3 loop reads CASSDYQGRNEQYF. The CDR3 DNA sequence: TGTGCCAGCAGCGATTACCAGGGTCGGAACGAGCAGTACTTC.